These T cell receptor beta chains were read from a single sample in a study of regulatory T cells in long-lasting Graves disease. TCRdb redid the calling of the multiplex PCR reads with MiXCR, one entry per CDR3 protein. Of 450,000 or so distinct CDR3 sequences listed, 20% to 25% are singletons. The sequenced sample was peripheral blood mononuclear cells (PBMCs), obtained when the disease was refractory, from a patient treated with antithyroid drugs. These receptor sequences come from a female donor with Graves disease. Each CDR3 is given with its conserved first and last residue. D genes are given only for firm matches. Not all rows give a size; the values are once, few, many and, for expanded clones, a class.

15	TRBV4-3	.	TRBJ2-5	TRBD1	TGCGCCAGCAGCCAAGAGGCCAGGGGGCAAGAGACCCAGTACTTC	CASSQEARGQETQYF
16	TRBV9	few	TRBJ2-2	TRBD1	TGTGCCAGCAGCGGGGGGACAGAAGGCGTAACCGGGGAGCTGTTTTTT	CASSGGTEGVTGELFF
11	TRBV14	.	TRBJ2-1	TRBD2	TGTGCCAGCAGCCAAGGACTAGCTCAGTTCTTC	CASSQGLAQFF
18	TRBV9	.	TRBJ2-2	TRBD2	TGTGCCAGCAGCGTAGGGCTAGCGGGAGCTACGGGGACCGGGGAGCTGTTTTTT	CASSVGLAGATGTGELFF
15	TRBV6-1	.	TRBJ2-7	TRBD2	TGTGCCAGCAGACCCCTAGCGGCTATCCGATACGAGCAGTACTTC	CASRPLAAIRYEQYF
16	TRBV28	many	TRBJ2-5	.	TGTGCCAGCAGTACCGGGATCTTCATCGGTCAAGAGACCCAGTACTTC	CASSTGIFIGQETQYF
14	TRBV7-2	few	TRBJ1-5	TRBD1	TGTGCCAGCAGCTTTGAGGGGGCGCCTCAGCCCCAGCATTTT	CASSFEGAPQPQHF
17	TRBV9	.	TRBJ2-5	TRBD2	TGTGCCAGCAGCGATCCTTCTAGCGGCAATGCTTTAGAGACCCAGTACTTC	CASSDPSSGNALETQYF
16	TRBV2	many	TRBJ2-2	TRBD1	TGTGCCAGCAGTGACCCGGGACAGGGGGGAACCGGGGAGCTGTTTTTT	CASSDPGQGGTGELFF
17	TRBV28	many	TRBJ1-5	.	TGTGCCAGCAGTTTTGCGGCCTCCGGACGGAACAATCAGCCCCAGCATTTT	CASSFAASGRNNQPQHF
13	TRBV6-9	.	TRBJ1-2	.	TGTGCCAGCAGTTCAAATGGGGGCAATGGCTACACCTTC	CASSSNGGNGYTF